The next 2 T cell receptor beta chains were all read from a single sample in a study of identical twins. Using its own MiXCR run on the 5' RACE reads, TCRdb lists one record per CDR3 protein. The profile shows 1,800,000 or so distinct CDR3 sequences, 32% of them singletons. Sequencing was done on a sample of cord blood. The receptors were sampled from a newborn girl in good health.

This clonotype came up many times. This chain joins TRBV4-1 and TRBJ2-3; D not certain. This CDR3 has 13 amino acids. Germline V CDR1 and CDR2: MGHRA, YSYEKL. V lost 2 bases to trimming and J lost 5 bases, with 8 bases between them. The CDR3 reads CASSQQPVDTQYF. CDR3 bases: TGCGCCAGCAGCCAACAACCTGTAGATACGCAGTATTTT.

In regard to this clonotype: One end of the junction does not line up with germline, which may come from a read error. This CDR3 is CSARGTRPYHEQFF. The CDR3 DNA sequence: TGCAGTGCTAGAGGGACTAGACCCTACCATGAGCAGTTCTTC. This sequence joins TRBV20-1 and TRBJ2-1; 7 bases align to TRBD2. Germline CDR1 DFQATT, CDR2 SNEGSKA (reference sequence). This CDR3 contains 14 residues.